The clone carrying this T cell receptor (beta chain) was counted a few times. Its target is not known. A 5'RACE reaction primed in the constant segment made cDNA libraries of TCR alpha and TCR beta, and these carried sample barcodes and UMIs. TCRdb re-called the 5' RACE reads with MiXCR, one entry per CDR3 protein. The sample includes about 400,000 distinct CDR3 sequences, roughly 18% of them seen just once. The data were obtained in a study of T-cell memory formation after mild COVID-19. Findings of the study overall: CD4+ bias marked clones expanding day 15 to 37, unlike balanced contracting clones. Pre-infection memory showed some responding clones, and this suggested that cross-reactive memory joined.

This receptor was identified in a man aged 18 to 30 who had mild COVID-19 (a few samples of this study predate the infection). Cell type and time point are not known. Specimen: PBMCs or a T cell subset sorted from them (not recorded which).

In DNA, the CDR3 is TGTGCCAGCAGCTTTGGGTGGGATACAGATACGCAGTATTTT. It specifies CASSFGWDTDTQYF. V and J are TRBV7-2 and TRBJ2-3; D gene ambiguous. CDR3 length: 14 residues. The germline V and J ends were trimmed by 3 bases and 3 bases, with 10 bases remaining between them. Germline V gene lookup returns CDR1 SGHTA and CDR2 FQGNSA.